One and the same sample provided the 18 T cell receptor beta chains below, sequenced in a study of Graves' ophthalmopathy and Graves' hyperthyroidism. Amplification of the TCR beta CDR3 regions used RNA transcripts (as template). In the first round, RT-PCR was carried out with HTBI primers, and a multiplex PCR formed the second round. TCRdb analysed the multiplex PCR reads with MiXCR anew, one entry per CDR3 protein. The sample lists 650,000 to 900,000 distinct CDR3 sequences, approximately 40% occurring once. Material: peripheral blood. All receptors derive from an adult man with Graves' ophthalmopathy.

This chain's CDR3 is CASSPPTRGYEQYF. The CDR3 DNA reads as TGTGCCAGCAGCCCCCCTACTAGAGGCTACGAGCAGTACTTC. The gene calls are TRBV12-3 or TRBV12-4 and TRBJ2-7, with D tentatively TRBD2 (5 bases). The CDR3 sequence is 14 residues long. V was shortened by 6 bases and J by 3 bases, with 15 bases between the two germline ends.

This clonotype was seen more than once but under ten times. The rearrangement uses TRBV12-3 or TRBV12-4 and TRBJ2-5, with TRBD1 as a possible D gene (6 bases). The CDR3 contains 15 residues. V was trimmed by 4 bases and J by 5 bases, leaving 17 bases between them. The CDR3 here is CASSYRDTKAETQYF. In nucleotides, the CDR3 is TGTGCCAGCAGTTACCGGGACACTAAAGCGGAGACCCAGTACTTC.

This clonotype occurred many times. The V call is TRBV25-1, the J call TRBJ2-1; the D call may be TRBD1 or TRBD2 (5 bases each). The CDR3 runs to 15 residues. Deletions cut 3 bases from V and 2 bases from J, with 11 bases between. Germline CDR1 is MGHDK and CDR2 is SYGVNS. The CDR3 sequence: CASSDPGPTYNEQFF. Written as DNA, the CDR3 is TGTGCCAGCAGTGACCCGGGGCCAACCTACAATGAGCAGTTCTTC.

Comment on this clonotype: Mismatch with germline at one junction end may stem from a read error. This rearrangement joins TRBV10-2 to TRBJ1-5; D not resolved. Germline CDR1 is WSHSY and CDR2 is SAAADI. The CDR3 extends over 15 amino acids. CDR3 sequence (DNA): TGCGCCAGCAGCCAAGATTTGGGAAGCAGTCAGCCCCAGCATTTT. Its protein product is CASSQDLGSSQPQHF.

The chain is built from TRBV4-1 and TRBJ2-6; the match to TRBD2 covers 7 bases. The CDR3 is 16 amino acids. J was trimmed by 4 bases and V by 1 base; bases with no gene match: 4. Per germline, CDR1 MGHRA and CDR2 YSYEKL. The CDR3 sequence is CASSQGGGTGANVLTF. The CDR3 bases are TGCGCCAGCAGCCAAGGGGGAGGGACCGGGGCCAACGTCCTGACTTTC.

In the case of this clonotype: At one of its ends the junction is not consistent with the germline gene, which may arise from a read error. The chain carries TRBV10-2 and TRBJ2-7; D gene ambiguous. The CDR3 sequence is 17 residues long. Germline CDR1 and CDR2: WSHSY and SAAADI. CDR3 nucleotide sequence: TGTGCCAGCTCACCGTCCAGTCAGGCCTGGGGTTCCGACGAGCAGTACTTC. Translation: CASSPSSQAWGSDEQYF.

In this sample, this clonotype turned up once. Just one base apart from a much larger clone, this may be a read error. This chain connects TRBV2 to TRBJ2-7, with D possibly TRBD1 on 5 matching bases. This CDR3 comprises 13 residues. Trimming shortened V by 4 bases and J by 2 bases, and 9 bases separated the two germline ends. Germline V CDR1 and CDR2: SNHLY, FYNNEI. This chain's CDR3 is CASSVDSAYEQYF. Here the CDR3 DNA reads TGTGCCAGCAGTGTTGACAGCGCCTACGAGCAGTACTTC.

At least ten counts were recorded for this clonotype. The chain employs TRBV29-1 and TRBJ1-5, with 8 bases fitting TRBD1. Trimming cost V 8 bases and J 0 bases; bases outside gene matches: 21. CDR3 size: 19 residues. In germline, CDR1 is SQVTM, CDR2 ANQGSEA. CDR3 region: CSLPRSRTGRLYSNQPQHF. The DNA for the CDR3 is TGCAGCCTCCCTCGTTCAAGGACAGGGAGACTATATAGCAATCAGCCCCAGCATTTT.

There are many counts of this clonotype. V is TRBV7-9 and J is TRBJ2-7; D is uncertain. Germline lookup yields CDR1 SEHNR and CDR2 FQNEAQ (reference sequence). V lost 4 bases to trimming and J lost 4 bases, with 17 bases between them. CDR3 length equals 15 residues. CDR3 nucleotide sequence: TGTGCCAGCAGCTCCCCGAGCGATACTCCGTACGAGCAGTACTTC. This translates into CASSSPSDTPYEQYF.

This rearrangement joins TRBV10-3 to TRBJ1-2, with unresolved D. Germline assignment: CDR1 ENHRY and CDR2 SYGVKD. V was clipped by 4 bases and J by 12 bases, with 15 bases between them. The CDR3 is 12 amino acids. The CDR3 DNA sequence: TGTGCCATCAGTGGGGTAGACTCTGGAAACACCTTC. It codes for CAISGVDSGNTF.

The chain couples TRBV2 to TRBJ1-2; D is ambiguous. Trimming left V 9 bases short and J 6 bases short, with 8 bases between. Germline assignment: CDR1 SNHLY and CDR2 FYNNEI. The CDR3 contains 10 residues. CDR3 region: CASAGHGYTF. CDR3 DNA sequence: TGTGCCAGTGCAGGCCATGGCTACACCTTC.

This rearrangement joins TRBV7-9 to TRBJ2-2; 8 bases are shared with TRBD1. CDR1 and CDR2 from the germline V gene are SEHNR and FQNEAQ (reference sequence). This CDR3 region has 14 residues. V shed 5 bases and J 3 bases; nucleotides not matched to a gene: 2. The CDR3 DNA is TGTGCCAGCAGCCAGGGGGCGGACACCGGGGAGCTGTTTTTT. Its protein is CASSQGADTGELFF.

The chain recombines TRBV15 with TRBJ2-2; 8 positions agree with TRBD2. Germline V gives CDR1 LNHNV, CDR2 YYDKDF (reference sequence). This CDR3 has 18 residues. The V and J ends lost 0 bases and 6 bases, in that order; junction bases with no gene match: 12. The CDR3 region is CATSREPLSGGRAGELFF. CDR3 nucleotide sequence: TGTGCCACCAGCAGAGAACCATTGAGCGGGGGTAGGGCCGGGGAGCTGTTTTTT.

This clonotype was detected many times. The rearrangement joins TRBV2 to TRBJ1-2; 9 bases align to TRBD1. There are 12 residues in the CDR3. Losses at the gene ends were 7 bases for V and 7 bases for J; bases not matched to a gene: 4. The germline CDR1 and CDR2 sequences are SNHLY and FYNNEI. The CDR3 is CASTQDRGGYTF. The CDR3 coding sequence is TGTGCCAGCACACAGGACAGGGGTGGCTACACCTTC.

For this clonotype: Given a much more abundant clone one base away, this may be a read error. The chain couples TRBV20-1 to TRBJ2-5, with 9 bases identical to TRBD1. The J segment lost 9 bases and the V segment lost 5 bases, leaving 10 bases of the junction unmatched. Germline lookup yields CDR1 DFQATT and CDR2 SNEGSKA (reference sequence). The CDR3 is 13 amino acids. The CDR3 DNA sequence: TGCAGTGCTCACCGGGACAGGGTTGAGGCCCAGTACTTC. Translating it yields CSAHRDRVEAQYF.

The J gene is TRBJ2-5, the V gene TRBV6-5; a possible D gene is TRBD2 (5 bases). This CDR3 is built from 15 residues. Trimming pared 4 bases from V and 5 bases from J, leaving 17 bases between. Germline V gene data show CDR1 as MNHEY and CDR2 as SVGAGI. The CDR3 reads CASSSPELGWETQYF. DNA for the CDR3: TGTGCCAGCAGTTCACCCGAACTAGGGTGGGAGACCCAGTACTTC.

This clonotype was seen only a few times. The rearrangement links TRBV20-1 to TRBJ1-6, with D unresolved. This CDR3 has 14 residues. Trimming left V 5 bases short and J 13 bases short, with 21 bases between. Germline V gene lookup returns CDR1 DFQATT and CDR2 SNEGSKA (reference sequence). CDR3 sequence (DNA): TGCAGTGCTGTAAGTGGGCAGGCTAGTGGGCCCCTCCACTTT. Its translation is CSAVSGQASGPLHF.

In its sample, this clonotype was seen a few times. This chain joins TRBV25-1 and TRBJ2-2; a possible D gene is TRBD1 (5 bases). The CDR3 length is 13 residues. Looked up from germline, CDR1 is MGHDK and CDR2 is SYGVNS. V gave up 7 bases and J gave up 4 bases, with 10 bases separating them. CDR3 sequence reads: CASNGAVTGELFF. The DNA of the CDR3 is TGTGCCAGCAATGGGGCTGTCACCGGGGAGCTGTTTTTT.